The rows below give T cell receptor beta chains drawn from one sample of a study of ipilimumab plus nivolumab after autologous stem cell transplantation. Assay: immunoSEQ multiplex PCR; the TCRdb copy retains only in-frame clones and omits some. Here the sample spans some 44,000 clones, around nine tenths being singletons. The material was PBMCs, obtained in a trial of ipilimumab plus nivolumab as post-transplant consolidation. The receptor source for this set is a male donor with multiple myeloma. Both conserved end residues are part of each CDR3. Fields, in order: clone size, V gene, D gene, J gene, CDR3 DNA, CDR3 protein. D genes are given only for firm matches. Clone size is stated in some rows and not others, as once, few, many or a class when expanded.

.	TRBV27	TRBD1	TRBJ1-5	TGTGCCAGCAGTCCTCAACCGGGACAGGGGCATGATCAGCCCCAGCATTTT	CASSPQPGQGHDQPQHF
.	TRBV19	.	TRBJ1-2	TGTGCCAGTAGTATATCGGGATACTATGGCTACACCTTC	CASSISGYYGYTF
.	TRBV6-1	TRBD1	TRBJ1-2	TGTGCCAGCAGTGCTTCAGTGACAGGGCCCTTCTATGGCTACACCTTC	CASSASVTGPFYGYTF
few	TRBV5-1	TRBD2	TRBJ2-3	TGCGCCAGCAGCTTAGCGGGAAAGGAGTCGGATACGCAGTATTTT	CASSLAGKESDTQYF
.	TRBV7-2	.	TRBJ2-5	TGTGCCAGCAGCTTAAGTTTTGAGACCCAGTACTTC	CASSLSFETQYF
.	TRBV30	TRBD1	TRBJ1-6	TGTGCCTGCAACAGGGGACACCGATTCCACTTT	CACNRGHRFHF
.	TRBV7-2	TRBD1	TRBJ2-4	TGTGCCAGCAGCCTGGGACAGGGATGGAACATTCAGTACTTC	CASSLGQGWNIQYF
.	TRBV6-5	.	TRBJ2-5	TGTGCCAGCATGAGGGAGGAGACCCAGTACTTC	CASMREETQYF
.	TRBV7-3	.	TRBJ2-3	TGTGCCAGCAGCTTAATGGGGTCGTCAGATACGCAGTATTTT	CASSLMGSSDTQYF
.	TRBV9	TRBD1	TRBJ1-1	TGTGCCAGCAGCGCCGGGACAGGGGGAAATACTGAAGCTTTCTTT	CASSAGTGGNTEAFF
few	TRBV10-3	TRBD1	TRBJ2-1	TGTGCCATCAGTACGGACAGGGTGGACAATGAGCAGTTCTTC	CAISTDRVDNEQFF
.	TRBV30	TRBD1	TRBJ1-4	TGTGCCTGGAAATTGGGACAGACTAATAATGAAAAACTGTTTTTT	CAWKLGQTNNEKLFF
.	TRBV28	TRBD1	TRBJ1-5	TGTGCCAGCAGGCGTACAGGGGGTCCTCTCCCCCAGCATTTT	CASRRTGGPLPQHF
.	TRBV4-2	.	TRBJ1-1	TGTGCCAGCAGCCAAGATGCTGAAGGTGTAAACACTGAAGCTTTCTTT	CASSQDAEGVNTEAFF
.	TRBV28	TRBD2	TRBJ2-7	TGTGCCAGCAACCTTAGCGGGAGGTACGAGCAGTACTTC	CASNLSGRYEQYF
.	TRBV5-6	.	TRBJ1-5	TGTGCCAGCAGCTTTCGTTCAGGGTTAGGTCAGCCCCAGCATTTT	CASSFRSGLGQPQHF
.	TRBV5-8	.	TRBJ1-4	TGTGCCAGCAGCGGCGGACAAGCAACTAATGAAAAACTGTTTTTT	CASSGGQATNEKLFF
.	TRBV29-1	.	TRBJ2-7	TGCAGCGTTACCATTATTTTCGAGCAGTACTTC	CSVTIIFEQYF
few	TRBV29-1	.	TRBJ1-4	TGCAGCGTTGAGCTGGGACTCACTCTGGGGAAACTGTTTTTT	CSVELGLTLGKLFF
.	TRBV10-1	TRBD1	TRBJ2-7	TGCGCCAGCAGCCCGGGACAGGACCGTCGGCCGTACTTC	CASSPGQDRRPYF
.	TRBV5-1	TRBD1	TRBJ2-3	TGCGCCAGCAGCAGAGGACAGGGTTCTAGCACAGATACGCAGTATTTT	CASSRGQGSSTDTQYF
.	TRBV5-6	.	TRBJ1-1	TGTGCCAGCAGCTTGGTGGGGGCGAACACTGAAGCTTTCTTT	CASSLVGANTEAFF
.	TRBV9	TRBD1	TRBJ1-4	TGTGCCAGCAGCCTGGGACAGGGTAATGAAAAACTGTTTTTT	CASSLGQGNEKLFF
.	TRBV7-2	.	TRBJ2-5	TGTGCCAGCAGCGCCCTACACGGTTCGGTAGAGACCCAGTACTTC	CASSALHGSVETQYF
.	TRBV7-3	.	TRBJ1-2	TGTGCCAGCAGCTTAGGTAGAGGCTACACCTTC	CASSLGRGYTF
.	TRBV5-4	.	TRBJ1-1	TGTGCCAGCAGCATACAGGTTGAATACACTGAAGCTTTCTTT	CASSIQVEYTEAFF
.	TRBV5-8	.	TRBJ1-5	TGTGCCAGCAGCTTGGAAGGGATCCCTCAGCCCCAGCATTTT	CASSLEGIPQPQHF
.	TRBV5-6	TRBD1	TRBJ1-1	TGTGCCAGCAGCTTAGGGGACAGGGGAGCAGCTTTCTTT	CASSLGDRGAAFF
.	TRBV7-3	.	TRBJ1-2	TGTGCCAGCAGCTTAAATGAGGGCGGCTATGGCTACACCTTC	CASSLNEGGYGYTF
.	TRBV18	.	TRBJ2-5	TGTGCCAGCTCACGATACGGGCGCCAAGAGACCCAGTACTTC	CASSRYGRQETQYF
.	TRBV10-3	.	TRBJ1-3	TGTGCCATCAGTGAGTCTGGAAACACCATATATTTT	CAISESGNTIYF
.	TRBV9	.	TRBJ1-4	TGTGCCAGCAGCGTTAGGGGGATTAATGAAAAACTGTTTTTT	CASSVRGINEKLFF
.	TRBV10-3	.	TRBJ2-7	TGTGCCATCAGTGAGTCCCAGGGGACCTACGAGCAGTACTTC	CAISESQGTYEQYF
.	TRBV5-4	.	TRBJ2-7	TGCGCCAGCAGCCAAGAAAGCCTCTCGGCAGGGGCGTCCTACGAGCAGTACTTC	CASSQESLSAGASYEQYF
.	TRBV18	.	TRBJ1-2	TGTGCCAGCTCACCGTCCGGGACACCCACTAACTATGGCTACACCTTC	CASSPSGTPTNYGYTF
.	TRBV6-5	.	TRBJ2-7	TGTGCCAGCAGTTACGTGGCTTACGAGCAGTACTTC	CASSYVAYEQYF
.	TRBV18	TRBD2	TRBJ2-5	TGTGCCAGCTCACCAGGGAGGGACCCACAAGAGACCCAGTACTTC	CASSPGRDPQETQYF